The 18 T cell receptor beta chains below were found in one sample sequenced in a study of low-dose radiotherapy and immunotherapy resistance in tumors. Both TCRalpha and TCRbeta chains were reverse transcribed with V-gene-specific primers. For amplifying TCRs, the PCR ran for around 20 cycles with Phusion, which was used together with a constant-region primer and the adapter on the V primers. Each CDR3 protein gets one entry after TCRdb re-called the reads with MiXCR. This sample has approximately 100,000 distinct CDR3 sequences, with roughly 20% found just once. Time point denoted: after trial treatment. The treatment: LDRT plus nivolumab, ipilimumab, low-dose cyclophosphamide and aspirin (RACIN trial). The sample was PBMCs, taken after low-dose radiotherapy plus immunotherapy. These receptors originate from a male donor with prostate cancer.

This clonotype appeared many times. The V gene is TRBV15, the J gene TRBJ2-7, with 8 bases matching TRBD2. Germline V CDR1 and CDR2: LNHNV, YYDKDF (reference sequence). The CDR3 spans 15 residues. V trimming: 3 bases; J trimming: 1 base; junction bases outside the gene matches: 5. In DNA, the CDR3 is TGTGCCACCAGCAGTCGAGCGGGGGCATCCTACGAGCAGTACTTC. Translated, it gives CATSSRAGASYEQYF.

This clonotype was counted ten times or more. The CDR3 region is CSVDRGGARETQYF. The CDR3 DNA reads TGCAGCGTTGATCGTGGGGGGGCCCGGGAGACCCAGTACTTC. The chain uses TRBV29-1 and TRBJ2-5; weak D call: TRBD2 (7 bases). Germline V gene lookup returns CDR1 SQVTM and CDR2 ANQGSEA. Between the trimmed V and J ends, which lost 3 bases and 5 bases, there was a span of 16 bases. The length of the CDR3 is 14 residues.

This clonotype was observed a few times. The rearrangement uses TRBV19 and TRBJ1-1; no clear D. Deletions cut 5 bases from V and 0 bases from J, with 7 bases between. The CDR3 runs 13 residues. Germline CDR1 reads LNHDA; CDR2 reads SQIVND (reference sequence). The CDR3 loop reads CASSFLLNTEAFF. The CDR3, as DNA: TGTGCCAGTAGTTTCTTACTGAACACTGAAGCTTTCTTT.

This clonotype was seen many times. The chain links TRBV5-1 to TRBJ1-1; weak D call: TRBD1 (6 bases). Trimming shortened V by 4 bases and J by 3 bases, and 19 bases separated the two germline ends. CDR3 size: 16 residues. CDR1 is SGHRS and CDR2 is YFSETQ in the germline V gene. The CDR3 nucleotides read TGCGCCAGCAGCCCCCTGGGGGAGGGGGTGCACACTGAAGCTTTCTTT. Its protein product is CASSPLGEGVHTEAFF.

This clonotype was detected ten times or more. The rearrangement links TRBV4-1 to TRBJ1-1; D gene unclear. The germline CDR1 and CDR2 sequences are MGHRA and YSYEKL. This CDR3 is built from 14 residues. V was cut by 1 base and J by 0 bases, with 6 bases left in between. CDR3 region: CASSQGGLNTEAFF. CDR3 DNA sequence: TGCGCCAGCAGCCAAGGGGGTCTGAACACTGAAGCTTTCTTT.

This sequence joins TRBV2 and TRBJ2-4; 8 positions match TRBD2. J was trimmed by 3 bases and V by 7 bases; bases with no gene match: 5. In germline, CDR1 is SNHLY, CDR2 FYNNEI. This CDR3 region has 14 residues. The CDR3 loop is CASTPGTSKNIQYF. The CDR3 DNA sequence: TGTGCCAGCACTCCTGGGACTAGCAAAAACATTCAGTACTTC.

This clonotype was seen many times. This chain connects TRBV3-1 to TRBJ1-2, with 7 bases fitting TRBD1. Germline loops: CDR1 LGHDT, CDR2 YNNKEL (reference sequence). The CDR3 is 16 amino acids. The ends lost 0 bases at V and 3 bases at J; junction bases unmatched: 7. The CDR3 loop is CASSQDDHGTDYGYTF. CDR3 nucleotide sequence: TGTGCCAGCAGCCAAGATGATCACGGGACAGACTATGGCTACACCTTC.

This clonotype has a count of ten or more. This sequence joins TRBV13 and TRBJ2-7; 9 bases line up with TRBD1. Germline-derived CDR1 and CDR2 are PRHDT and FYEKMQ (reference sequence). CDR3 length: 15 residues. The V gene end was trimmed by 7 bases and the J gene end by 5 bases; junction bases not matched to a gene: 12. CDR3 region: CASTPPGQGTHEQYF. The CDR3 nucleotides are TGTGCCAGCACCCCCCCGGGACAGGGCACCCACGAGCAGTACTTC. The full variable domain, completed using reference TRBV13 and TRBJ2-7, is AAGVIQSPRHLIKEKRETATLKCYPIPRHDTVYWYQQGPGQDPQFLISFYEKMQSDKGSIPDRFSAQQFSDYHSELNMSSLELGDSALYFCASTPPGQGTHEQYFGPGTRLTVT.

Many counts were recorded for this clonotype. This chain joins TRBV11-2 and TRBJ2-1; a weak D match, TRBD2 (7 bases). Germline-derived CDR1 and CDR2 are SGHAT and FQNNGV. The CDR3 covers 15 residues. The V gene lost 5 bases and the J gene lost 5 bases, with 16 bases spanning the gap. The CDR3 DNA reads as TGTGCCAGCAGCCTAAAGGGGGGGCGAGACAATGAGCAGTTCTTC. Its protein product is CASSLKGGRDNEQFF.

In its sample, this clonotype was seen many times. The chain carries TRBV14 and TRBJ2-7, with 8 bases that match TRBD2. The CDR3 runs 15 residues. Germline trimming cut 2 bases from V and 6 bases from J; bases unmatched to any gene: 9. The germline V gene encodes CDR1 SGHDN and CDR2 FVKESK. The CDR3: CASSQLRGGPGEQYF. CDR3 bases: TGTGCCAGCAGCCAATTACGGGGGGGGCCTGGCGAGCAGTACTTC.

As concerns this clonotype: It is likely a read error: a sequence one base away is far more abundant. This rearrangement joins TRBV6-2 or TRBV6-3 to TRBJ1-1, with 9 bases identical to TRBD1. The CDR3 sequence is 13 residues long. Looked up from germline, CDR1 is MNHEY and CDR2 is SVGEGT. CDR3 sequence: CVSSSGQGSVAFF. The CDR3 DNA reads TGTGTCAGCAGTTCGGGACAGGGTAGTGTAGCTTTCTTT.

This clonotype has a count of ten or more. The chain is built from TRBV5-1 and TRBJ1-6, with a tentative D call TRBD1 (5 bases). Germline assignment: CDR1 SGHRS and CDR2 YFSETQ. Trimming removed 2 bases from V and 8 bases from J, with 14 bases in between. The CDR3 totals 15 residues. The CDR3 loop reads CASSFQGGVDSPLHF. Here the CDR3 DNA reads TGCGCCAGCAGCTTCCAGGGAGGGGTAGATTCACCCCTCCACTTT.

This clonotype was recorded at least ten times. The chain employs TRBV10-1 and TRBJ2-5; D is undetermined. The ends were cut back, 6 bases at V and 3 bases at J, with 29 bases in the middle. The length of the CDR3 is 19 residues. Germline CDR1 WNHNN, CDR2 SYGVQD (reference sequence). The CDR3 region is CASSLYRPSAQGEKETQYF. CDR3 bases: TGCGCCAGCAGCCTCTATCGGCCCTCAGCCCAAGGCGAGAAAGAGACCCAGTACTTC.

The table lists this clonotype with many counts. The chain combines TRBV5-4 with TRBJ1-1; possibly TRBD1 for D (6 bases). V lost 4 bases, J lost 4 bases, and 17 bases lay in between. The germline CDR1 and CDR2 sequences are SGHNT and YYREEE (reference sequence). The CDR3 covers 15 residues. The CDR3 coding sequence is TGTGCCAGCAGCGGGGGGGGGCAGCCCTTCACTGAAGCTTTCTTT. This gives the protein CASSGGGQPFTEAFF.

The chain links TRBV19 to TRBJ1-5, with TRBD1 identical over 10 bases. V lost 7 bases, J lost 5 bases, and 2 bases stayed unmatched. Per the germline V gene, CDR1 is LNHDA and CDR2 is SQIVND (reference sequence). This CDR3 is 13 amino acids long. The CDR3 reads CASMGTGDQPQHF. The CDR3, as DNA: TGTGCCAGTATGGGGACAGGGGATCAGCCCCAGCATTTT.

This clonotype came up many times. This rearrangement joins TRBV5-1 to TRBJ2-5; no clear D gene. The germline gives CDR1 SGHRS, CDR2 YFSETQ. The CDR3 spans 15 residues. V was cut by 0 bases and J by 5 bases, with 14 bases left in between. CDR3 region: CASSLGSTGWETQYF. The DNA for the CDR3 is TGCGCCAGCAGCTTGGGTTCTACCGGTTGGGAGACCCAGTACTTC.

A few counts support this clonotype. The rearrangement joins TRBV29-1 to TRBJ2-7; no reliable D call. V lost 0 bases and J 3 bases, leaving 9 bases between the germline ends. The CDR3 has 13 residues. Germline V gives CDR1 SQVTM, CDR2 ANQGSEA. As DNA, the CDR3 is TGCAGCGTTGAAGAGCCAGGCTTCTACGAGCAGTACTTC. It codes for CSVEEPGFYEQYF.

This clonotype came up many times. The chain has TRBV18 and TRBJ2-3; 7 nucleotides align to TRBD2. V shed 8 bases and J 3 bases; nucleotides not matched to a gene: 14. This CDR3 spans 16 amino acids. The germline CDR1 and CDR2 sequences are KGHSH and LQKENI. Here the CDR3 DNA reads TGTGCCAGCAGTCCTCGACTAGCCGGGTCGACAGATACGCAGTATTTT. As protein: CASSPRLAGSTDTQYF.